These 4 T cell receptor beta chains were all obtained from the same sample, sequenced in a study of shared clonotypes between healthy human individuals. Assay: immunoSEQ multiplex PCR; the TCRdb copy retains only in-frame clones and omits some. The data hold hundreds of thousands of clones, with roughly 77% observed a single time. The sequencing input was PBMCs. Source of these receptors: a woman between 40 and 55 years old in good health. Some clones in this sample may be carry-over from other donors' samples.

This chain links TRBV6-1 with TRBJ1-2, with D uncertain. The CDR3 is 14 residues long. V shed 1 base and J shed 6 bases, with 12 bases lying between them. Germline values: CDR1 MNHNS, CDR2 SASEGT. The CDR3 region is CASSEEGWGHGYTF. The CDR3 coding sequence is TGTGCCAGCAGTGAAGAAGGTTGGGGTCATGGCTACACCTTC.

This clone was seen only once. The CDR3 coding sequence is TGCGCCAGCAGCCAAGATCCGGGGTATAGCAACTATGGCTACACCTTC. This codes for CASSQDPGYSNYGYTF. The chain couples TRBV4-1 to TRBJ1-2; D gene uncertain. This CDR3 region has 16 residues. V lost 0 bases and J lost 2, with 13 bases in between. From germline, CDR1 is MGHRA and CDR2 YSYEKL.

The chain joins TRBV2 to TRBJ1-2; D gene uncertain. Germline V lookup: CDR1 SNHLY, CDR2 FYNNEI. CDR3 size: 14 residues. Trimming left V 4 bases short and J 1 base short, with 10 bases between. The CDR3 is CASSASRDNYGYTF. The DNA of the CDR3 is TGTGCCAGCAGTGCGAGCAGAGATAACTATGGCTACACCTTC.

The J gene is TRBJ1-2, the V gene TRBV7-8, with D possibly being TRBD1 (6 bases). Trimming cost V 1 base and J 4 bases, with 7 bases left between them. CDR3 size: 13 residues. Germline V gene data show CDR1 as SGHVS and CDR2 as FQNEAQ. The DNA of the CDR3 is TGTGCCAGCAGCTTAGAGGGGGTCTATGGCTACACCTTC. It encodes CASSLEGVYGYTF.